This is a list of T cell receptor beta chains from one sample in a study of T cell responses to AZD1222 COVID-19 vaccine. Profiling relied on immunoSEQ multiplex PCR, and the TCRdb table lists in-frame clones only, not all of them. The table has nearly 200,000 clones, approximately 93% seen once. Sample: peripheral blood, taken 28 days after the second AZD1222 dose. The origin of the receptors is an adult who received the AZD1222 COVID-19 vaccine. CDR3s include the opening cysteine and the closing phenylalanine or tryptophan. Each record gives: J gene, clone size, D gene, V gene, CDR3 protein, CDR3 DNA. D genes are given only for firm matches. The size of a clone is reported for some rows only, either as once, few or many, or as a class for expanded clones.

>TRBJ1-3|.|.|TRBV7-9
CASSETPSSGNTIYF
TGTGCCAGCAGCGAGACACCTAGCTCTGGAAACACCATATATTTT
>TRBJ2-2|.|.|TRBV5-1
CASSLNRAANTGELFF
TGCGCCAGCAGCTTGAACAGGGCCGCGAACACCGGGGAGCTGTTTTTT
>TRBJ1-2|once|TRBD1|TRBV5-4
CASSPPGGQNYGYTF
TGTGCCAGCAGCCCACCAGGGGGCCAAAACTATGGCTACACCTTC
>TRBJ1-1|.|.|TRBV18
CASSRATGAMNTEAFF
TGTGCCAGCTCACGAGCGACAGGCGCTATGAACACTGAAGCTTTCTTT
>TRBJ2-3|.|.|TRBV6-5
CATLPLGTDTQYF
TGTGCCACCCTCCCGTTGGGGACAGATACGCAGTATTTT
>TRBJ2-2|few|TRBD2|TRBV2
CASSGASTPGGELFF
TGTGCCAGCAGTGGGGCTTCTACACCGGGGGGTGAGCTGTTTTTT
>TRBJ2-2|.|TRBD2|TRBV2
CASRKGTSGGVGELFF
TGTGCCAGCAGAAAAGGGACTAGCGGGGGAGTCGGGGAGCTGTTTTTT
>TRBJ2-7|.|.|TRBV29-1
CSVEASGGGRNEQYF
TGCAGCGTTGAGGCCTCAGGGGGGGGAAGAAACGAGCAGTACTTC
>TRBJ2-5|.|.|TRBV3-1/TRBV3-2
CASSPSLLAVETQYF
TGTGCCAGCAGCCCCTCCCTGCTAGCCGTCGAGACCCAGTACTTC
>TRBJ2-7|.|TRBD2|TRBV18
CASSPLGLAGAITPQYF
TGTGCCAGCTCACCCCTCGGACTAGCGGGGGCCATTACGCCGCAGTACTTC
>TRBJ1-2|.|.|TRBV6-5
CASSLAGRAYGYTF
TGTGCCAGCAGTTTGGCCGGCAGAGCCTATGGCTACACCTTC
>TRBJ1-2|.|.|TRBV13
CASTLYAENYGYTF
TGTGCCAGCACCTTGTATGCAGAGAACTATGGCTACACCTTC
>TRBJ1-1|.|.|TRBV28
CASRSPGMNTEAFF
TGTGCCAGCAGGTCCCCCGGAATGAACACTGAAGCTTTCTTT
>TRBJ2-3|.|TRBD1|TRBV12-5
CASGSGQGASDTQYF
TGTGCTAGTGGGTCCGGACAGGGGGCTTCAGATACGCAGTATTTT
>TRBJ1-2|.|TRBD1|TRBV5-1
CASSLVAGGDYGYTF
TGCGCCAGCAGCTTGGTGGCAGGGGGCGACTATGGCTACACCTTC
>TRBJ2-5|.|TRBD1|TRBV29-1
CSVEAGDRGRAQYF
TGCAGCGTTGAAGCCGGAGACAGGGGTAGGGCCCAGTACTTC
>TRBJ1-2|once|TRBD1|TRBV5-1
CASSGGQGFHGYTF
TGCGCCAGCAGCGGGGGACAGGGGTTCCATGGCTACACCTTC
>TRBJ2-2|.|TRBD1|TRBV28
CASSPGGTNTGELFF
TGTGCCAGCAGTCCAGGGGGCACAAACACCGGGGAGCTGTTTTTT
>TRBJ1-6|.|.|TRBV12-5
CASGLNFYNSPLHF
TGTGCTAGTGGTTTGAATTTCTATAATTCACCCCTCCACTTT
>TRBJ1-5|.|TRBD1|TRBV11-2
CASSHGTVQPQHF
TGTGCCAGCAGCCACGGGACAGTTCAGCCCCAGCATTTT
>TRBJ1-1|.|.|TRBV7-9
CASSLGVGETEAFF
TGTGCCAGCAGCTTAGGCGTTGGGGAGACTGAAGCTTTCTTT